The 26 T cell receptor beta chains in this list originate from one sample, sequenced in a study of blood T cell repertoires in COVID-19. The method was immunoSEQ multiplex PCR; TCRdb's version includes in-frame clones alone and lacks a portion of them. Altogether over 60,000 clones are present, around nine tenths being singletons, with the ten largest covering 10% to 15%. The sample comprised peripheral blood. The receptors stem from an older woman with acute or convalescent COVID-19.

This CDR3 reads CASSLAGRAGGSTDTQYF. CDR3 in DNA: TGCGCCAGCAGCTTGGCTGGGAGAGCGGGGGGTAGCACAGATACGCAGTATTTT. This sequence joins TRBV5-1 and TRBJ2-3; 9 bases are shared with TRBD2. The V gene end was trimmed by 0 bases and the J gene end by 0 bases; junction bases not matched to a gene: 8. Germline V gene sequence: CDR1 SGHRS, CDR2 YFSETQ. The CDR3 extends over 18 amino acids.

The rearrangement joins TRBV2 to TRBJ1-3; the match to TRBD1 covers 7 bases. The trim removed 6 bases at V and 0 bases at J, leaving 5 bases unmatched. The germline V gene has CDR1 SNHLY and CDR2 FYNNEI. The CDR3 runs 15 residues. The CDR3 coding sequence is TGTGCCAGCAGCCCCACAGGGGTCTCTGGAAACACCATATATTTT. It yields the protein CASSPTGVSGNTIYF.

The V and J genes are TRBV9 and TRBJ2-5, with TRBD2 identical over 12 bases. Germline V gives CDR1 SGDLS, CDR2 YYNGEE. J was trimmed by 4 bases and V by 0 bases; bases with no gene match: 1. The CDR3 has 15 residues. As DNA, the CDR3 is TGTGCCAGCAGCGTAGGACTAGCGGGGGTAGAGACCCAGTACTTC. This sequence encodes CASSVGLAGVETQYF.

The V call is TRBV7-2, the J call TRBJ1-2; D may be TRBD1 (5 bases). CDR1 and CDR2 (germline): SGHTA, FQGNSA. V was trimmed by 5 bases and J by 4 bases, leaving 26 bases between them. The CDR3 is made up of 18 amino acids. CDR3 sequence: CASSPGGFGSPQSYGYTF. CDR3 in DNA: TGTGCCAGCAGCCCGGGGGGGTTTGGCAGCCCCCAGAGCTATGGCTACACCTTC.

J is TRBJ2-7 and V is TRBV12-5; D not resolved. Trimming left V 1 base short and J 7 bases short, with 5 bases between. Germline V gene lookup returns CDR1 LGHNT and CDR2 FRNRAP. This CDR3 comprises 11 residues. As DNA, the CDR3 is TGTGCTAGTGGTTTGGGCGAGGAGCAGTACTTC. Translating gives CASGLGEEQYF.

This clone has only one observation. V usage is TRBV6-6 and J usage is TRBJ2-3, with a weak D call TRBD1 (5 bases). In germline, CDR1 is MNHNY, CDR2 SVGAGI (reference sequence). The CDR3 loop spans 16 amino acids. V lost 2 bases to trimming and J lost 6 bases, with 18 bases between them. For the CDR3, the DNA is TGTGCCAGCAGTTACGGGGCAGGCCCTCTACAGGATACGCAGTATTTT. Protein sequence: CASSYGAGPLQDTQYF.

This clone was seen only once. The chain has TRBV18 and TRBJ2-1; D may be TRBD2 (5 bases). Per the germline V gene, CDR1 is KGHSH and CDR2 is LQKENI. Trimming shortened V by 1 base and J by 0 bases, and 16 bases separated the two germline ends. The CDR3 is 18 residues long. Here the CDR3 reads CASSPLGPSRGSYNEQFF. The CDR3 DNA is TGTGCCAGCTCACCACTCGGTCCTTCCCGGGGCTCCTACAATGAGCAGTTCTTC. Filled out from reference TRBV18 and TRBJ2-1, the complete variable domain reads NAGVMQNPRHLVRRRGQEARLRCSPMKGHSHVYWYRQLPEEGLKFMVYLQKENIIDESGMPKERFSAEFPKEGPSILRIQQVVRGDSAAYFCASSPLGPSRGSYNEQFFGPGTRLTVL.

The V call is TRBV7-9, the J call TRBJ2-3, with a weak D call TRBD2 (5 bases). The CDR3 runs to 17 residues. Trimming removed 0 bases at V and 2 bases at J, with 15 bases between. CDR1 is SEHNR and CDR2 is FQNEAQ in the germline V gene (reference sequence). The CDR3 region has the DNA TGTGCCAGCAGCTTAGCGCTCAGCTGGAGGTTCACAGATACGCAGTATTTT. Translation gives CASSLALSWRFTDTQYF.

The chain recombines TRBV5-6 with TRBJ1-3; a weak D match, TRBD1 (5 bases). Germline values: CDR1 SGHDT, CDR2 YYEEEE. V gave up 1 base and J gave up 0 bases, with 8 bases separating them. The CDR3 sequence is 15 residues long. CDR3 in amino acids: CASSLYRSSGNTIYF. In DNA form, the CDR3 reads TGTGCCAGCAGCTTGTACAGGAGCTCTGGAAACACCATATATTTT.

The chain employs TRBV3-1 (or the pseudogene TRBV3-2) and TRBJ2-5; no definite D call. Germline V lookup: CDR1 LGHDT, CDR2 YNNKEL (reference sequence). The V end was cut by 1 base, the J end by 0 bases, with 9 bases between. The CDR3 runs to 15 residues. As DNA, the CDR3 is TGTGCCAGCAGCCAAGCGAGCGTGAACCAAGAGACCCAGTACTTC. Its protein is CASSQASVNQETQYF.

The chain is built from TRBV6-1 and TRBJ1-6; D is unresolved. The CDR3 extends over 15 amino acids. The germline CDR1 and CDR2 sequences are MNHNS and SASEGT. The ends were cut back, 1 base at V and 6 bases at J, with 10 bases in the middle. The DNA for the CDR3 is TGTGCCAGCAGTGAAGACCCGCGAGGTAATTCACCCCTCCACTTT. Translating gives CASSEDPRGNSPLHF.

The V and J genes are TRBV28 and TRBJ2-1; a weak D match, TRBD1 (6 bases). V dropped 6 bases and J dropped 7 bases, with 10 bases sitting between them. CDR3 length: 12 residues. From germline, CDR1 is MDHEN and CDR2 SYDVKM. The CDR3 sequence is CASRRGWNEQFF. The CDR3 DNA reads TGTGCCAGCAGGAGGGGGTGGAATGAGCAGTTCTTC.

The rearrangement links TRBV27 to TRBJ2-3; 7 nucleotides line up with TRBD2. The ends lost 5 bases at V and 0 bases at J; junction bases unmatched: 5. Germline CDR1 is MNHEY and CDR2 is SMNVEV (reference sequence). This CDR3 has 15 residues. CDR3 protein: CASSPPGGSTDTQYF. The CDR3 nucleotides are TGTGCCAGCAGTCCTCCCGGGGGGAGCACAGATACGCAGTATTTT.

CDR3 in DNA: TGTGCCAGCAGTAGGGAGTCTGGGGAGCTGTTTTTT. It specifies CASSRESGELFF. The genes are TRBV11-2 and TRBJ2-2; TRBD2 might be the D (5 bases). Trimming left V 6 bases short and J 8 bases short, with 10 bases between. Germline V gene lookup returns CDR1 SGHAT and CDR2 FQNNGV. There are 12 residues in the CDR3.

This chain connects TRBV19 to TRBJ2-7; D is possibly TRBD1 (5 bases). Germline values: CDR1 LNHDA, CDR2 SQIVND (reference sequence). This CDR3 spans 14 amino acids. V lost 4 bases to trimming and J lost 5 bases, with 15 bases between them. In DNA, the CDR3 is TGTGCCAGTAGTACCCGACAGCTATGGAACGAGCAGTACTTC. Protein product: CASSTRQLWNEQYF.

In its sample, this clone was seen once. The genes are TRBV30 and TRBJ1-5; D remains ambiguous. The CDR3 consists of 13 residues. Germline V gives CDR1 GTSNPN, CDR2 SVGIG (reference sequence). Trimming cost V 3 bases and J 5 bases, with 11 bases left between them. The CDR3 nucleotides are TGTGCCTGGAGCGTTGGGCAAGATCAGCCCCAGCATTTT. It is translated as CAWSVGQDQPQHF.

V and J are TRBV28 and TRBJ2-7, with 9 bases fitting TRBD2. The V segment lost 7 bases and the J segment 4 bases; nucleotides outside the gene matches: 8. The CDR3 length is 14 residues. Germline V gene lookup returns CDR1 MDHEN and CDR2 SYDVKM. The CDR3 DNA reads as TGTGCCAGCATCTTAGGCGGGGGGGGATACGAGCAGTACTTC. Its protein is CASILGGGGYEQYF.

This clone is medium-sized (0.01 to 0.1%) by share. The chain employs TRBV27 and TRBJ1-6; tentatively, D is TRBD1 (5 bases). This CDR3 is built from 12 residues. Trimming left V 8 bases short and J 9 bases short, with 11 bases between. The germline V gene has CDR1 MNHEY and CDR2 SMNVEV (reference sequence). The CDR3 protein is CASSPGGSPLHF. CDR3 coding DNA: TGTGCCAGCTCCCCGGGGGGTTCACCCCTCCACTTT.

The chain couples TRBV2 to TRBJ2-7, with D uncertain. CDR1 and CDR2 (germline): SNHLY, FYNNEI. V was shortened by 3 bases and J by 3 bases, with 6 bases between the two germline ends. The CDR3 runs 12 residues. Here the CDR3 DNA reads TGTGCCAGCAGTGACAGACTCTACGAGCAGTACTTC. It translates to CASSDRLYEQYF.

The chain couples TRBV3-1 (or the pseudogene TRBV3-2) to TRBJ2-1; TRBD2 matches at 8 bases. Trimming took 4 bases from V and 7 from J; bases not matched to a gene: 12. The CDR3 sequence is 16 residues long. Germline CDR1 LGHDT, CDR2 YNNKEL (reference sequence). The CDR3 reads CASSPPGLAGRNEQFF. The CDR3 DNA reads TGTGCCAGCAGCCCACCGGGGCTAGCGGGTCGGAATGAGCAGTTCTTC.

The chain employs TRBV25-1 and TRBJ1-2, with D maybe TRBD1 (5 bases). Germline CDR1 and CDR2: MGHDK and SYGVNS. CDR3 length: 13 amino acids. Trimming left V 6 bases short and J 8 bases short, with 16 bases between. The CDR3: CASSPRGGSGYTF. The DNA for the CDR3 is TGTGCCAGCAGCCCGCGTGGGGGGAGCGGCTACACCTTC.

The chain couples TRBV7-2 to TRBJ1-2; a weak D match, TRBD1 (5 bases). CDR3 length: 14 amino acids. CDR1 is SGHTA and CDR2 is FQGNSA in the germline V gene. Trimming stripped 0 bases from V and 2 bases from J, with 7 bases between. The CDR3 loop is CASSLAPGNYGYTF. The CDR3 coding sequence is TGTGCCAGCAGCTTAGCTCCAGGGAACTATGGCTACACCTTC.

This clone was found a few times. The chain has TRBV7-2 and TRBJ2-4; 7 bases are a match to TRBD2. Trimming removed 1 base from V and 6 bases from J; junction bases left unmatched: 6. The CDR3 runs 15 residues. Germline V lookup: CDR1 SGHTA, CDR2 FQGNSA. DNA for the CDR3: TGTGCCAGCAGCTTAGGAGGGACGGGAGGAAACATTCAGTACTTC. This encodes CASSLGGTGGNIQYF.

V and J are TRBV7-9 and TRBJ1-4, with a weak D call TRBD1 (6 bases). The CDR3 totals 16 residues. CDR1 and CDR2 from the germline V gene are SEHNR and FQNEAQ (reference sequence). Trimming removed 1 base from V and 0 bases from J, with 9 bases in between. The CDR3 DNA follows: TGTGCCAGCAGCTTAGGGCAGGGGACAACTAATGAAAAACTGTTTTTT. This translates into CASSLGQGTTNEKLFF.

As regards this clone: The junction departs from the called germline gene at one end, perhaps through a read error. CDR3 region: CASSRDRGGLF. In nucleotides, the CDR3 is TGTGCCAGCAGCCGCGACAGGGGCGGGCTTTTT. This chain joins TRBV2 and TRBJ2-2; 8 nucleotides align to TRBD1. The germline gives CDR1 SNHLY, CDR2 FYNNEI. The CDR3 totals 11 residues.

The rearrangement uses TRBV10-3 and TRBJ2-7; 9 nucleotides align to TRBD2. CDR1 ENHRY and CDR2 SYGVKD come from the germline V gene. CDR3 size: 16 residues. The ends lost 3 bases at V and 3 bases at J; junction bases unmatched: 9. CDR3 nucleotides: TGTGCCATCAGTGATATCAATAGCGGGGGCATCTACGAGCAGTACTTC. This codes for CAISDINSGGIYEQYF.